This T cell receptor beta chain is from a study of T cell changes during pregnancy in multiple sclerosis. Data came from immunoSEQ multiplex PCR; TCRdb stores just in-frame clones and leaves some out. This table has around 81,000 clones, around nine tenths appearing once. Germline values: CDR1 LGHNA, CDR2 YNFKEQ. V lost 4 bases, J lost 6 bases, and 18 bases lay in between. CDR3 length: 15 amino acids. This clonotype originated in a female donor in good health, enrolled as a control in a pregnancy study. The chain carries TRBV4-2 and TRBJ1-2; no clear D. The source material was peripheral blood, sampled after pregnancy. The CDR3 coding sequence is TGTGCCAGCAGCCCCTCCGAGAGGGAAATGCATGGCTACACCTTC. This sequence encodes CASSPSEREMHGYTF.